Following are 25 T cell receptor beta chains from one sample sequenced in a study of patients and donors after allogeneic stem cell transplantation. MiXCR, run by TCRdb on the RT-PCR reads, gives a single entry per CDR3 protein. This sample has tens of thousands of distinct CDR3 sequences, with around 48% found just once. The sequenced material came from blood, either unsorted or a sorted T cell fraction (not recorded which). Source of these receptors: a human donor who was either an allogeneic HSCT recipient or a stem cell or donor lymphocyte infusion donor (not recorded which). It is not recorded whose cells these are; they may come from a transplant donor.

This clonotype was observed a handful of times. The chain recombines TRBV11-2 with TRBJ1-6; D perhaps matches TRBD1 (6 bases). V lost 1 base and J lost 7, with 14 bases in between. Germline CDR1 and CDR2: SGHAT and FQNNGV. CDR3 length equals 16 residues. For the CDR3, the DNA is TGTGCCAGCAGCTTAGTAAGGGGGGATGGGAATTCACCCCTCCACTTT. Its protein product is CASSLVRGDGNSPLHF.

The chain has TRBV27 and TRBJ2-5; D might be TRBD1 or TRBD2, each matching 6 bases. V shed 2 bases and J shed 5 bases, with 12 bases lying between them. The CDR3 has 14 amino acids. The germline V gene encodes CDR1 MNHEY and CDR2 SMNVEV (reference sequence). The CDR3 DNA reads as TGTGCCAGCAGTTTAGCCAGGAGGGGGGAGACCCAGTACTTC. This sequence encodes CASSLARRGETQYF.

J is TRBJ1-1 and V is TRBV6-6; 9 bases match TRBD1. Germline CDR1 reads MNHNY; CDR2 reads SVGAGI (reference sequence). J was trimmed by 0 bases and V by 7 bases; bases with no gene match: 3. The CDR3 is 14 residues long. The CDR3 spells CASIGQGLNTEAFF. CDR3 coding DNA: TGTGCCAGCATTGGACAGGGGCTGAACACTGAAGCTTTCTTT.

This clonotype occurred a few times. This rearrangement joins TRBV29-1 to TRBJ1-1; possibly TRBD1 for D (6 bases). There are 13 residues in the CDR3. The germline V gene has CDR1 SQVTM and CDR2 ANQGSEA. With 6 bases removed from V and 0 bases from J, the gap between germline ends came to 11 bases. The CDR3 reads CSVETGMNTEAFF. The CDR3, as DNA: TGCAGCGTCGAAACAGGGATGAACACTGAAGCTTTCTTT. Using reference TRBV29-1 and TRBJ1-1 for the parts outside the CDR3, the full variable domain is SAVISQKPSRDICQRGTSLTIQCQVDSQVTMMFWYRQQPGQSLTLIATANQGSEATYESGFVIDKFPISRPNLTFSTLTVSNMSPEDSSIYLCSVETGMNTEAFFGQGTRLTVV.

V is TRBV6-6 and J is TRBJ1-3; D is perhaps TRBD1 (6 bases). V was cut by 0 bases and J by 2 bases, with 11 bases left in between. Germline loops: CDR1 MNHNY, CDR2 SVGAGI (reference sequence). This CDR3 is built from 16 residues. The CDR3 DNA follows: TGTGCCAGCAGTTACTCGCCTCAGGGGCCTGGAAACACCATATATTTT. Its translation is CASSYSPQGPGNTIYF.

The chain combines TRBV27 with TRBJ1-3; tentatively, D is TRBD1 (6 bases). Germline CDR1 is MNHEY and CDR2 is SMNVEV (reference sequence). V was trimmed by 3 bases and J by 2 bases, leaving 8 bases between them. This CDR3 spans 14 amino acids. The CDR3: CASSLQGTGNTIYF. The CDR3 region has the DNA TGTGCCAGCAGTTTGCAGGGGACTGGAAACACCATATATTTT.

CDR3 loop: CASAQGDNSPLHF. The CDR3 nucleotides read TGTGCTAGTGCCCAAGGAGATAATTCACCCCTCCACTTT. The chain links TRBV12-5 to TRBJ1-6; no firm D call. CDR1 is LGHNT and CDR2 is FRNRAP in the germline V gene. There are 13 residues in the CDR3. V lost 7 bases, J lost 5 bases, and 9 bases lay in between.

The chain links TRBV7-8 to TRBJ2-1; the match to TRBD2 covers 11 bases. Per germline, CDR1 SGHVS and CDR2 FQNEAQ. The CDR3 spans 18 residues. V was pared by 5 bases and J by 0 bases, with 9 bases of the junction left unmatched. In DNA form, the CDR3 reads TGTGCCAGCAGCCTAGGGACTAGCGGCGCGAGCTCCTACAATGAGCAGTTCTTC. It translates to CASSLGTSGASSYNEQFF. The variable domain in full, completed from reference TRBV7-8 and TRBJ2-1, reads GAGVSQSPRYKVAKRGQDVALRCDPISGHVSLFWYQQALGQGPEFLTYFQNEAQLDKSGLPSDRFFAERPEGSVSTLKIQRTQQEDSAVYLCASSLGTSGASSYNEQFFGPGTRLTVL.

This chain connects TRBV9 to TRBJ1-3; D not certain. The CDR3 spans 15 residues. Trimming removed 0 bases at V and 0 bases at J, with 7 bases between. Germline V gene lookup returns CDR1 SGDLS and CDR2 YYNGEE. CDR3: CASSVAHSSGNTIYF. CDR3 DNA sequence: TGTGCCAGCAGCGTAGCCCATTCCTCTGGAAACACCATATATTTT.

The rearrangement links TRBV3-1 to TRBJ1-3; TRBD1 is a possible D gene (5 bases). Per the germline V gene, CDR1 is LGHDT and CDR2 is YNNKEL (reference sequence). V was pared by 2 bases and J by 2 bases, with 10 bases between. The CDR3 sequence is 15 residues long. In nucleotides, the CDR3 is TGTGCCAGCAGCCAATTCGGGGGAACTGGAAACACCATATATTTT. This translates into CASSQFGGTGNTIYF.

V and J are TRBV4-3 and TRBJ1-6; 7 nucleotides align to TRBD1. The trim removed 1 base at V and 7 bases at J, leaving 19 bases unmatched. The V gene's germline CDR1 is LGHNA and CDR2 YSLEER. This CDR3 is 20 amino acids long. The CDR3 reads CASSQVRANRGAAGNSPLHF. The CDR3 bases are TGCGCCAGCAGCCAAGTTCGGGCAAACAGGGGCGCCGCTGGGAATTCACCCCTCCACTTT.

In this sample, this clonotype turned up a few times. This chain links TRBV12-3 or TRBV12-4 with TRBJ1-3; 9 nucleotides match TRBD1. The CDR3 is made up of 12 amino acids. V lost 6 bases, J lost 8 bases, and 2 bases stayed unmatched. CDR3 bases: TGTGCCAGCAGCCGACAGGGGGACACCATATATTTT. It translates to CASSRQGDTIYF.

This clonotype showed up just a few times. The junction differs from germline at one of its ends, possibly a read error. The rearrangement links TRBV7-7 to TRBJ2-2, with D possibly being TRBD1 (6 bases). The CDR3 has 14 amino acids. The germline CDR1 and CDR2 sequences are SSHAT and FNYEAQ (reference sequence). The CDR3 is CASSLTGNTGELFF. CDR3 DNA: TGTGCTAGCAGCTTGACAGGGAACACCGGGGAGCTGTTTTTT.

The genes are TRBV20-1 and TRBJ1-2; 8 positions match TRBD1. Germline V CDR1 and CDR2: DFQATT, SNEGSKA (reference sequence). The CDR3 has 14 amino acids. After removal of 8 bases from V and 0 bases from J, the junction contained 8 bases not matched to a gene. For the CDR3, the DNA is TGCAGTCCCAACGGACAGGGAGCTAACTATGGCTACACCTTC. This translates into CSPNGQGANYGYTF.

DNA for the CDR3: TGTGCCAGCAGCTTCGTAGGGACAGGGGATCAGCCCCAGCATTTT. It codes for CASSFVGTGDQPQHF. The V gene is TRBV7-2, the J gene TRBJ1-5, with 10 bases matching TRBD1. Trimming cost V 3 bases and J 5 bases; bases outside gene matches: 4. CDR1 and CDR2 (germline): SGHTA, FQGNSA. The CDR3 is 15 residues long.

This clonotype was seen just once. The CDR3 bases are TGTGCCTGGAGTGTAGGCAGAGGCTATGGCTACACCTTC. It yields the protein CAWSVGRGYGYTF. The V gene is TRBV30, the J gene TRBJ1-2; D is uncertain. The V gene's germline CDR1 is GTSNPN and CDR2 SVGIG (reference sequence). The V and J ends lost 0 bases and 4 bases respectively, with 9 bases between them. This CDR3 comprises 13 residues.

V gene TRBV7-9 combines with J gene TRBJ1-1; D not resolved. V dropped 2 bases and J dropped 0 bases, with 10 bases sitting between them. CDR3 size: 15 residues. Germline V gene lookup returns CDR1 SEHNR and CDR2 FQNEAQ (reference sequence). The DNA of the CDR3 is TGTGCCAGCAGCTTACAGGCAGGATTGAACACTGAAGCTTTCTTT. Translated: CASSLQAGLNTEAFF.

The rearrangement joins TRBV20-1 to TRBJ2-3; D ambiguous. Trimming took off 1 base at V and 1 base at J, with 6 bases between the two ends. The CDR3 loop spans 13 amino acids. Germline V gives CDR1 DFQATT, CDR2 SNEGSKA (reference sequence). The CDR3: CSARGVGTDTQYF. As DNA, the CDR3 is TGCAGTGCTAGAGGAGTGGGCACAGATACGCAGTATTTT.

This rearrangement joins TRBV27 to TRBJ1-2; D may be TRBD1 (5 bases). The germline gives CDR1 MNHEY, CDR2 SMNVEV (reference sequence). The CDR3 is 15 amino acids. The V and J ends lost 0 bases and 5 bases respectively, with 13 bases between them. CDR3 loop: CASSLSGEGAYGYTF. The CDR3 region has the DNA TGTGCCAGCAGTTTATCGGGGGAAGGGGCTTATGGCTACACCTTC.

J is TRBJ1-1 and V is TRBV25-1; D unresolved. Germline loops: CDR1 MGHDK, CDR2 SYGVNS. Trimming left V 1 base short and J 8 bases short, with 17 bases between. This CDR3 region has 15 residues. The CDR3 sequence: CASSESLFGHREAFF. For the CDR3, the DNA is TGTGCCAGCAGTGAATCTCTCTTCGGCCATCGAGAAGCTTTCTTT.

This clonotype appeared a few times. J is TRBJ1-3 and V is TRBV5-1; possible D gene TRBD1, 6 bases. Between the trimmed V and J ends, which lost 0 bases and 0 bases, there was a span of 7 bases. The CDR3 totals 15 residues. The germline V gene has CDR1 SGHRS and CDR2 YFSETQ. In nucleotides, the CDR3 is TGCGCCAGCAGCTTGGGACAGGTCTCTGGAAACACCATATATTTT. It codes for CASSLGQVSGNTIYF.

The V gene is TRBV4-2, the J gene TRBJ1-1; D is possibly TRBD1 (5 bases). V was clipped by 0 bases and J by 7 bases, with 9 bases between them. Germline-derived CDR1 and CDR2 are LGHNA and YNFKEQ. CDR3 length: 13 amino acids. CDR3: CASSQDYQGEAFF. The CDR3 DNA is TGTGCCAGCAGCCAAGATTACCAGGGTGAAGCTTTCTTT.

The gene calls are TRBV12-3 or TRBV12-4 and TRBJ1-4, with D maybe TRBD1 (5 bases). The CDR3 runs 13 residues. The V end lost 7 bases, the J end lost 10 bases, and 16 bases lay between the germline ends. The chain's CDR3 is CASNIGGGRKLFF. In DNA form, the CDR3 reads TGTGCCAGCAATATTGGGGGGGGAAGAAAACTGTTTTTT.

The gene calls are TRBV7-9 and TRBJ1-6, with D hard to call. Germline V gene data show CDR1 as SEHNR and CDR2 as FQNEAQ (reference sequence). The V and J ends lost 3 bases and 9 bases respectively, with 12 bases between them. CDR3 size: 14 residues. The CDR3: CASSFSPGGSPLHF. CDR3 sequence (DNA): TGTGCCAGCAGCTTTTCCCCGGGTGGTTCACCCCTCCACTTT.

The gene calls are TRBV13 and TRBJ1-2; 8 nucleotides match TRBD1. The CDR3 consists of 15 residues. The V gene's germline CDR1 is PRHDT and CDR2 FYEKMQ (reference sequence). V lost 5 bases to trimming and J lost 3 bases; unmatched junction nucleotides: 8. CDR3 sequence: CASSPAGQGDYGYTF. CDR3 sequence (DNA): TGTGCCAGCAGCCCAGCTGGACAGGGCGACTATGGCTACACCTTC.